These 7 T cell receptor beta chains originate from one sample sequenced in a study of blood T cell repertoires in COVID-19 (dated by TCRdb to 2018 to 2020). The library relied on the immunoSEQ multiplex PCR assay. As stored in TCRdb, this immuneACCESS dataset retains in-frame rearrangements with V and J assigned. A fraction of the clones does not appear; measured against another copy, unresolved V genes explain less than half of the discrepancy, and the remainder lacks a known reason. The sample records just over 15,000 clones, 65% to 85% of which are singletons. The biggest ten clones account for 16% of the sample. The sequenced material came from peripheral blood. The source is a human donor in a cohort sampled during active COVID-19.

The V call is TRBV28, the J call TRBJ2-5; 13 nucleotides agree with TRBD2. The germline CDR1 and CDR2 sequences are MDHEN and SYDVKM. The CDR3 is 15 amino acids. The V segment lost 8 bases and the J segment 6 bases; nucleotides outside the gene matches: 9. The CDR3 coding sequence is TGTGCCAGCCTTACTCGGACTAGCGGGAGTAAGACCCAGTACTTC. It encodes CASLTRTSGSKTQYF.

This clone was seen once. The J gene is TRBJ1-5, the V gene TRBV28; 12 bases are shared with TRBD1. V was clipped by 4 bases and J by 6 bases; unmatched bases: 13. The germline V gene has CDR1 MDHEN and CDR2 SYDVKM. The CDR3 extends over 18 amino acids. The DNA of the CDR3 is TGTGCCAGCAGTTCCCGCGGGGGGACAGGGGGCAGGGGTCAGCCCCAGCATTTT. Amino acids: CASSSRGGTGGRGQPQHF.

The J gene is TRBJ2-7, the V gene TRBV7-2, with a weak D call TRBD2 (6 bases). Germline V CDR1 and CDR2: SGHTA, FQGNSA. The CDR3 runs to 16 residues. V shed 1 base and J shed 0 bases, with 13 bases lying between them. The CDR3 protein is CASSLVFSGSSYEQYF. In DNA form, the CDR3 reads TGTGCCAGCAGCTTAGTTTTTAGCGGAAGCTCCTACGAGCAGTACTTC.

The V call is TRBV28, the J call TRBJ2-1; D may be TRBD2 (6 bases). Between the trimmed V and J ends, which lost 3 bases and 8 bases, there was a span of 8 bases. Germline V gives CDR1 MDHEN, CDR2 SYDVKM. The CDR3 is 12 residues long. CDR3 bases: TGTGCCAGCAGTTTGAGGAGGGATGAGCAGTTCTTC. It yields the protein CASSLRRDEQFF.

The V gene is TRBV6-6, the J gene TRBJ1-5, with unresolved D. The V and J ends lost 8 bases and 3 bases respectively, with 11 bases between them. Germline lookup yields CDR1 MNHNY and CDR2 SVGAGI (reference sequence). This CDR3 region has 13 residues. The CDR3 here is CASGRTFNQPQHF. DNA for the CDR3: TGTGCCAGCGGGAGAACCTTCAATCAGCCCCAGCATTTT.

The V and J genes are TRBV24-1 and TRBJ1-1; D gene uncertain. The V end was cut by 4 bases, the J end by 0 bases, with 5 bases between. CDR1 and CDR2 from the germline V gene are KGHDR and SFDVKD. The CDR3 has 13 amino acids. The CDR3 sequence is CATSENMNTEAFF. CDR3 coding DNA: TGTGCCACCAGTGAAAACATGAACACTGAAGCTTTCTTT.

The chain has TRBV7-2 and TRBJ2-5, with D hard to call. CDR3 size: 14 residues. V dropped 0 bases and J dropped 2 bases, with 7 bases sitting between them. Germline CDR1 and CDR2: SGHTA and FQGNSA. CDR3: CASSLALRQETQYF. The CDR3 DNA sequence: TGTGCCAGCAGCTTAGCTCTCAGGCAAGAGACCCAGTACTTC.